This T cell receptor beta chain was identified during a study of T cells in Graves' hyperthyroidism and ophthalmopathy. Findings and limits, study-wide: Before onset, ophthalmopathy was predicted by the model a median approximately 6.6 months earlier.

Active moderate-to-severe ophthalmopathy, Clinical Activity Score at least 3, NOSPECS at least 4, under 3 months' duration. This clonotype was seen at least ten times. Its specificity is not known. Per the germline V gene, CDR1 is SGHRS and CDR2 is YFSETQ. The CDR3 spans 16 residues. V was shortened by 3 bases and J by 0 bases, with 12 bases between the two germline ends. Amplified regions were TCR beta CDR3 sequences from RNA transcripts. Initially, a first-round RT-PCR of the TCR CDR3 employed the HTBI primer set. TCRdb passed the multiplex PCR reads through MiXCR, listing each CDR3 protein once. This sample has around 300,000 distinct CDR3 sequences, with about 20% found just once.

The sequencing input was blood. The clonotype comes from a man aged 25 to 45 with Graves' ophthalmopathy. The chain combines TRBV5-1 with TRBJ2-2; D possibly corresponds to TRBD1 (6 bases). The CDR3 coding sequence is TGCGCCAGCAGCTACCGGACAGAACCGAACACCGGGGAGCTGTTTTTT. Encoded protein: CASSYRTEPNTGELFF.